This TCR beta chain comes out of a study of T-cell memory formation after mild COVID-19 (dated by TCRdb to about 2021). For the study in its entirety: TCR sequence clusters from the two donors were found to be largely donor specific. In a couple of donors, T-cell clones that expanded and contracted after mild COVID-19 were tracked by sequencing TCRalpha and TCRbeta repertoires over time. Two young, previously healthy adult volunteers, one female and one male, were included in the cohort.

Ficoll-Paque density gradient centrifugation was the method used to isolate PBMCs. Reading the germline V gene gives CDR1 KGHSH and CDR2 LQKENI. Deletion took 2 bases off V and 6 bases off J, with a span of 19 bases between the germline ends. From the cysteine through the phenylalanine, the CDR3 covers 16 amino acids. Just CDR3 DNA is preserved here, 48 bases in frame from base 1. In regard to this clonotype: The target of this receptor is not known. No much larger clone exists at a distance of one base, and base qualities are not known.

Sequencing relied on an Illumina NovaSeq 6000. TCRalpha and TCRbeta cDNA libraries were constructed by 5'RACE with constant-segment primers, with sample barcodes and unique molecular identifiers being introduced. RNA was extracted from every sample with Trizol reagent. The libraries were amplified in two PCR steps, and the second step added a second sample barcode and Illumina TruSeq adapters. Sequencing of the libraries was done on an Illumina NovaSeq, producing 2 x 150 bp paired-end reads. As for the authors' bioinformatics: Reads were demultiplexed and collapsed into UMI-guided consensus sequences with migec v1.2.7. Using mixcr v2.1.11, the UMI consensuses were aligned to TRA and TRB V and J templates and assembled into clonotypes. A clonotype was counted as expanded or contracted only if both edgeR and NoisET called the change significant, with noise models trained on biological replicates. For edgeR calls, the thresholds were a false discovery rate-adjusted p below 0.01 and a log2 fold-change of 1. As an exploratory analysis of dynamics, max-normalized trajectories of the 1000 most abundant clonotypes were examined with PCA combined with hierarchical clustering. The CD4 or CD8 phenotype of responding clones was assigned using the separately sequenced CD4+ and CD8+ repertoires. TCRdb took the public reads, trimmed them with fastp at Q25, ran MiXCR for clone calling and kept in-frame beta chains. Each entry is one CDR3 protein sequence, shown with its most common DNA and genes. The V and J calls shown here were made by TCRdb, not taken from the authors' results. A total of 310,000 or so distinct CDR3 sequences appear in this sample, approximately 16% of them only once. The ten largest clones capture 22% of the sample.

Overall study outcomes, separate from this receptor: Only two mild cases were covered in the study, and larger cohorts including severe cases with pre-infection samples were considered necessary. SARS-CoV-2 specificity was not confirmed for the second-wave clones peaking on day 37. Clones contracting from day 15 to 85 had balanced CD4/CD8 phenotypes, while a second wave expanding from day 15 to 37 was biased towards CD4+. Some responding clones were found in pre-infection memory, which suggests that pre-existing cross-reactive memory T cells took part in the SARS-CoV-2 response. Contracting CD4+ clones turned up mainly in the CM and EM memory subsets, whereas EMRA was where CD8+ clones were enriched.

The chain uses TRBV18 and TRBJ1-2; TRBD1 is a weak D gene call, 6 bases matching. The specimen sequenced was PBMCs or a T cell subset sorted from them (not recorded which). The TCR sequence derives from a man between 18 and 29 years old who had mild COVID-19 (a few samples of this study predate the infection). The sample titles of this study are shuffled in the database, so cell type and time point are left out; the donor was told from shared clones. The DNA sequence is as follows: TGTGCCAGCTCACCATCTCTGGGACACCGAGGAGATGGCTACACCTTC. Its protein product is CASSPSLGHRGDGYTF.